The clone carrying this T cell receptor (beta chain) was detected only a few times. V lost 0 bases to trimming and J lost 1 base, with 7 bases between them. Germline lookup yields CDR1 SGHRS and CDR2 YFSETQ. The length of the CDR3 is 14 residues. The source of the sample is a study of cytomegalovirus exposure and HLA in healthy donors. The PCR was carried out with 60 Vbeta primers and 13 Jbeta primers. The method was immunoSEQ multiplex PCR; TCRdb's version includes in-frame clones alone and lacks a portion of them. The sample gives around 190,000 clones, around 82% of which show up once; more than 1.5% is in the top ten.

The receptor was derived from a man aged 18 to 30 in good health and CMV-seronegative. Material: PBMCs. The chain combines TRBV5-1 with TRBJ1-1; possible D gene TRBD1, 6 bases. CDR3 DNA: TGCGCCAGCAGCTTGGACAGGGCGAACACTGAAGCTTTCTTT. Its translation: CASSLDRANTEAFF.